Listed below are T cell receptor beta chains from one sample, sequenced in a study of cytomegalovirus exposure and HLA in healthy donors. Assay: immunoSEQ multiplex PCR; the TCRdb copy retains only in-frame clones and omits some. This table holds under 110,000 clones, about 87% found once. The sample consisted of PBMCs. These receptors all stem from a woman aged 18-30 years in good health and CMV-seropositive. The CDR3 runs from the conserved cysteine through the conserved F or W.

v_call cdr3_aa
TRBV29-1 CSVAGGDGSPLHF
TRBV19 CASSRGEAKNIQYF
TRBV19 CASSTPSGGGYTF
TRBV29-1 CSVDLAGQGPQYF
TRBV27 CASSSTGVGQPQHF
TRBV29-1 CSVRRGDSGNTIYF
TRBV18 CASSLNRGTDNSPLHF
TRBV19 CASSSRTGTGQTQYF
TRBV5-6 CASSQQQAGGFYEQYF
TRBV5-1 CASSPGQGFSGANVLTF
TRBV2 CASRGGNGQRGTSYEQYF
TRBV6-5 CASSLVIGDTEAFF
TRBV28 CASTLDRDNTEAFF
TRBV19 CASSIGGMNTEAFF
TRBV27 CASSLEGLYTDTQYF
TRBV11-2 CASSLALGGATNEKLFF
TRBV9 CASSISGVFGTGELFF
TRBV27 CASSWSGKSYEQYF
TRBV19 CASSISGSSPLHF
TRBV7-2 CASSLASLFAPNEKLFF
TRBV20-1 CSAHFGTQYF
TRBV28 CASSPRDRDHSYEQYF
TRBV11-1 CASSPHRGKESPLHF
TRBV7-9 CASSVQEGGITDTQYF
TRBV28 CASGQTGYGYTF
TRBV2 CASNNGGSGANVLTF
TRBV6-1 CASRGREGTEAFF
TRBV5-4 CASSGAGTRYEQYF
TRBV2 CASSVGGNYGYTF
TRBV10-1 CASSGTGKTDGYTF
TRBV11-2 CASSLVQAGYTF
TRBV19 CASSTHRDRGSPLHF
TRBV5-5 CASSEGWVNTEAFF
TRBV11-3 CASSLAGRGSLQTNEQFF
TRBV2 CASSGDRGLDIQYF
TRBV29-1 CSGQGGQLTDTQYF
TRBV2 CASSPVRDRDQPQHF
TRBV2 CASSEVGYTF
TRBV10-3 CAISGTASGNTIYF
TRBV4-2 CASSQPRGGNTDTQYF
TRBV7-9 CASSSRGQGTPYEQYF
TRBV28 CASSRMVSEAFF
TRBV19 CASLQRGGVNQPQHF
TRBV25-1 CASSASHGQVFSGNTIYF
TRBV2 CASSERQGDYGYTF
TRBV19 CASATSGASTDTQYF
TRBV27 CASSETGASSGNTIYF
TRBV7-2 CASSLSGTGTFEAFF
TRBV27 CASSSPSRDRNNEQFF
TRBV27 CASSRPTGRRNSPLHF
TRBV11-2 CASSSGFYQETQYF
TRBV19 CASSISVLGEQFF
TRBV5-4 CASSKTEIMNTEAFF
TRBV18 CASSLGTAFNEQYF
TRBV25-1 CASSPSDRTSGANVLTF
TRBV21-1 CASIWESGIRAAEGHEKLFF
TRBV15 CATSRTGLGPQHF
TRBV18 CASSLTPTGNYGYTF
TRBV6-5 CASSYGTGGTEAFF
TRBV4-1 CASSQTGGYTF